The 14 T cell receptor beta chains below were found in one sample sequenced in a study of cytomegalovirus exposure and HLA in healthy donors. The primer mix had 60 Vbeta and 13 Jbeta primers. Sequenced by immunoSEQ multiplex PCR; TCRdb stores in-frame clones only, minus some. The table includes some 190,000 clones, over 65% detected once. Sequencing was done on a sample of PBMCs. The receptor set was obtained from a middle-aged man in good health and CMV-seropositive.

The chain employs TRBV5-1 and TRBJ1-1; no definite D call. The germline gives CDR1 SGHRS, CDR2 YFSETQ. Trimming shortened V by 0 bases and J by 0 bases, and 6 bases separated the two germline ends. This CDR3 is 14 amino acids long. The CDR3 loop is CASSLAVLNTEAFF. For the CDR3, the DNA is TGCGCCAGCAGCTTGGCAGTCCTGAACACTGAAGCTTTCTTT.

The chain uses TRBV28 and TRBJ1-2, with D unresolved. V was clipped by 4 bases and J by 4 bases, with 7 bases between them. Germline-derived CDR1 and CDR2 are MDHEN and SYDVKM. The CDR3 covers 12 residues. The CDR3 coding sequence is TGTGCCAGCAGTTGGCAGCGCTATGGCTACACCTTC. It encodes CASSWQRYGYTF.

This rearrangement joins TRBV5-4 to TRBJ2-2; tentative D call: TRBD2 (5 bases). Germline V gives CDR1 SGHNT, CDR2 YYREEE (reference sequence). Trimming pared 2 bases from V and 8 bases from J, leaving 13 bases between. This CDR3 is built from 14 residues. The CDR3 sequence is CASSFGGPGGELFF. Here the CDR3 DNA reads TGTGCCAGCAGCTTTGGAGGACCTGGGGGGGAGCTGTTTTTT.

CDR3 DNA: TGTGCCAGCAGTTTGCCCCCTGGACTAGCGGGAAGCTCCTACAATGAGCAGTTCTTC. It is translated as CASSLPPGLAGSSYNEQFF. The chain combines TRBV28 with TRBJ2-1; 12 bases are a match to TRBD2. From germline, CDR1 is MDHEN and CDR2 SYDVKM. There are 19 residues in the CDR3. The V gene end was trimmed by 3 bases and the J gene end by 0 bases; junction bases not matched to a gene: 9.

The rearrangement joins TRBV15 to TRBJ2-3; 11 bases are a match to TRBD2. With 0 bases clipped from V and 5 bases from J, the junction kept 4 bases outside the gene matches. The CDR3 has 16 residues. In germline, CDR1 is LNHNV, CDR2 YYDKDF (reference sequence). Here the CDR3 reads CATSREVTSGGDTQYF. The DNA for the CDR3 is TGTGCCACCAGCAGAGAAGTCACTAGCGGGGGAGATACGCAGTATTTT.

This clone was seen a single time. V is TRBV27 and J is TRBJ1-2; D is unresolved. The CDR3 is 15 amino acids. Trimming shortened V by 7 bases and J by 8 bases, and 23 bases separated the two germline ends. Germline assignment: CDR1 MNHEY and CDR2 SMNVEV (reference sequence). CDR3 protein: CASKRGQSEVIGYTF. Written as DNA, the CDR3 is TGTGCCAGCAAACGAGGGCAATCGGAAGTTATAGGCTACACCTTC.

V usage is TRBV28 and J usage is TRBJ2-7, with 8 bases aligning to TRBD2. This CDR3 has 14 residues. Germline V gene lookup returns CDR1 MDHEN and CDR2 SYDVKM. With 4 bases clipped from V and 2 bases from J, the junction kept 4 bases outside the gene matches. CDR3 DNA sequence: TGTGCCAGCAGTTCGGGGGGGTCAACCTACGAGCAGTACTTC. Translated: CASSSGGSTYEQYF.

This clone was observed a single time. The genes are TRBV19 and TRBJ2-7; TRBD2 matches at 9 bases. Germline values: CDR1 LNHDA, CDR2 SQIVND (reference sequence). This CDR3 contains 15 residues. V shed 3 bases and J 0 bases; nucleotides not matched to a gene: 3. CDR3 in amino acids: CASSMRLAVSYEQYF. In nucleotides, the CDR3 is TGTGCCAGTAGTATGCGACTAGCGGTCTCCTACGAGCAGTACTTC.

This chain joins TRBV19 and TRBJ2-1; 7 nucleotides match TRBD1. With 6 bases clipped from V and 9 bases from J, the junction kept 8 bases outside the gene matches. The germline V gene encodes CDR1 LNHDA and CDR2 SQIVND (reference sequence). This CDR3 has 13 residues. CDR3 in DNA: TGTGCCAGTAGAACTAGGGGGCCATCTGAGCAGTTCTTC. Amino acids: CASRTRGPSEQFF. Together with reference TRBV19 and TRBJ2-1, the CDR3 gives the full variable domain: DGGITQSPKYLFRKEGQNVTLSCEQNLNHDAMYWYRQDPGQGLRLIYYSQIVNDFQKGDIAEGYSVSREKKESFPLTVTSAQKNPTAFYLCASRTRGPSEQFFGPGTRLTVL.

The chain recombines TRBV10-3 with TRBJ1-2, with D possibly being TRBD1 (6 bases). The V gene's germline CDR1 is ENHRY and CDR2 SYGVKD. CDR3 size: 13 residues. The V end was cut by 4 bases, the J end by 6 bases, with 12 bases between. The CDR3 DNA sequence: TGTGCCATCAGTGGCGGACCAGGGGATGGCTACACCTTC. Translating it yields CAISGGPGDGYTF.

The chain couples TRBV2 to TRBJ1-1; D uncertain. This CDR3 spans 13 amino acids. Germline values: CDR1 SNHLY, CDR2 FYNNEI. The ends were cut back, 7 bases at V and 6 bases at J, with 15 bases in the middle. The CDR3 DNA follows: TGTGCCAGCAATAAAGACGGGGTGGCTGAAGCTTTCTTT. This encodes CASNKDGVAEAFF.

CDR3 sequence (DNA): TGTGCCAGCAGCGTACTAGCGGGGAACACCGGGGAGCTGTTTTTT. This gives the protein CASSVLAGNTGELFF. The rearrangement links TRBV9 to TRBJ2-2; 8 nucleotides match TRBD2. V shed 1 base, J shed 1 base, and the junction held 0 bases outside the gene matches. CDR3 length: 15 amino acids. The germline V gene has CDR1 SGDLS and CDR2 YYNGEE.

V and J are TRBV5-1 and TRBJ2-5, with 9 bases aligning to TRBD2. Trimming cost V 3 bases and J 3 bases; bases outside gene matches: 12. The CDR3 is made up of 17 amino acids. The V gene's germline CDR1 is SGHRS and CDR2 YFSETQ. CDR3 protein: CASSYERWVAGEETQYF. The DNA of the CDR3 is TGCGCCAGCAGCTACGAACGGTGGGTAGCGGGGGAAGAGACCCAGTACTTC.

The rearrangement uses TRBV10-3 and TRBJ2-5; D is uncertain. Between the trimmed V and J ends, which lost 0 bases and 1 base, there was a span of 6 bases. The CDR3 runs to 14 residues. Germline CDR1 is ENHRY and CDR2 is SYGVKD. In nucleotides, the CDR3 is TGTGCCATCAGTGAGTCCAGATTCCAAGAGACCCAGTACTTC. It is translated as CAISESRFQETQYF.